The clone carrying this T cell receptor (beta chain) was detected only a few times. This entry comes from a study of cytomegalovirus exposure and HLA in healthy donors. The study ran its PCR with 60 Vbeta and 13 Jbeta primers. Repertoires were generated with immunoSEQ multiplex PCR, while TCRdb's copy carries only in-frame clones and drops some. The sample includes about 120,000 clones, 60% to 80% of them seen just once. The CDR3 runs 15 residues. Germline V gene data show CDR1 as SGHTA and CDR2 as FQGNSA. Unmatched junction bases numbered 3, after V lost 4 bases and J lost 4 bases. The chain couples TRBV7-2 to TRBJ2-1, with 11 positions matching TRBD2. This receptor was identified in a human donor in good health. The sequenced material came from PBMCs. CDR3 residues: CASSSTSGGYNEQFF. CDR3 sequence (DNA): TGTGCCAGCAGCTCAACTAGCGGGGGTTACAATGAGCAGTTCTTC.